The present TCR beta chain was sequenced within a study of T cell responses to AZD1222 COVID-19 vaccine (dated by TCRdb to about 2021). Broadly, across the study: AZD1222 recipients with second doses at about 4 weeks or about 12 weeks were pooled, because spike-specific TCR depth and breadth did not differ between schedules. TCR sequencing was performed for some 250 trial participants, of whom around 210 were given two doses of AZD1222 and around 25 were given two doses of MenACWY control vaccine. Trial participants were enrolled by age into subgroups of 18-55, 56-69 and 70-plus years, and around 150, 28 and 57 TCR-sequenced participants, respectively, were included in these subgroups.

The CDR3 regions of human TCRbeta chains were subjected to immunosequencing. On the authors' methods: Repertoire TCRs were matched against a reference library of SARS-CoV-2-specific TCRs generated with the MIRA antigen-specificity platform. Breadth was defined as the fraction of unique TCRs that were SARS-CoV-2-associated, and depth was defined as the fraction of total T cells that were SARS-CoV-2-associated. Using the MIRA data, each spike-specific TCR was assigned both to the spike region to which the TCR was reactive and to a CD4 or CD8 class. Log10-transformed breadth and depth values were compared by one-way ANOVA with Sidak's multiple comparisons tests. TCRdb took this table from immuneACCESS and kept in-frame rearrangements with V and J called. Such tables lack part of the clones; where checked against another copy, unresolved V genes explain under half of the gap, and the rest is unexplained. V and J calls and clone size are as listed in that table; D and trimming were resolved from the DNA. This sample gives 130,000 to 150,000 clones in total; roughly nine tenths of them show up just once. The ten largest clones add up to roughly 1.7% of the sample.

With respect to this clone: Its antigen is still unknown. Per-base qualities were not stored, and no clone one base away is much larger.

Unmatched junction bases come to 9, with V trimmed by 6 bases and J by 2 bases. The CDR3 has 16 amino acids, counting the end cysteine and phenylalanine. Here the CDR3 DNA is all that survives: 48 bases in frame from base 1. Per the germline V gene (reference sequence), LGHDT is the CDR1 and YNNKEL is the CDR2. General findings and caveats noted by the study authors: No day 14 peak-response samples were available, so repertoires were characterized only after the peak T cell response. Conclusions about previously exposed vaccinees are limited, since just 6 or 7 AZD1222 recipients were seropositive for SARS-CoV-2 at baseline. The 56-69-year group was small, and its depth increase did not reach significance, likely because of low power. Participants were mostly white British, with more females than males. The authors suggested clonal diversity may have been underestimated. After two AZD1222 doses, both the breadth and the depth of spike-specific TCRs were significantly higher than at day 0 and than in MenACWY recipients. Nearly half of unique spike-specific TCRs reportedly recognized epitopes outside regions mutated in the B.1.351 and B.1.1.7 variants. The vaccine-associated CD4 TCRs covered the entire spike protein, and the dominant responses fell in regions 160-218 and 743-854.

Taken with the paper, the label for time point translates to: baseline before first vaccination. Vaccinee samples came from UK trials COV001 and COV002, including a single-blind randomized controlled phase 2/3 trial of AZD1222 (ChAdOx1 nCoV-19) in healthy adults. For TCRbeta chain sequencing, PBMC samples were collected from trial participants at day 0 and at day 28 after the second dose. Here the chain combines TRBV3-1 (or the pseudogene TRBV3-2) and TRBJ2-3, with TRBD2 identical over 9 junction bases. Sequencing used peripheral blood, obtained on day 0 of AZD1222 vaccination. The receptor was derived from an adult in good health. CDR3 region: CASSLIAGEITDTQYF. The sequence in DNA is TGTGCCAGCAGTCTTATAGCGGGGGAAATCACAGATACGCAGTATTTT.